The rows below give T cell receptor beta chains drawn from one sample of a study of OX40 agonist ivuxolimab in advanced cancers. Assay used: immunoSEQ multiplex PCR; TCRdb lists only in-frame clones, some missing. The repertoire holds 100,000 or so clones, with about four fifths as singletons. Sequenced here: CD4+ or CD8+ T cells sorted from blood, sampled in a trial of the OX40 agonist ivuxolimab. The origin of the receptors is an adult with an advanced solid tumor such as melanoma, head and neck, liver or kidney cancer. The conserved cysteine and the conserved F or W are not part of the CDR3 here.

TRBJ1-2 | TRBV11-1 | ASSPSGDYGYT
TRBJ1-1 | TRBV7-9 | ASSFQIGYTEAF
TRBJ1-1 | TRBV5-6 | ASSGRGLGTEAF
TRBJ2-5 | TRBV11-3 | ASSRGAETQY
- | TRBV11-1 | ASSLPPLVAFGEQY
TRBJ2-2 | TRBV19 | ASREGPGELF
TRBJ2-1 | TRBV5-3 | AREPPLAGPGNEQF
TRBJ2-7 | TRBV10-3 | AISDSYEQY
TRBJ1-1 | TRBV19 | ASNGGLNTEAF
TRBJ2-1 | TRBV10-1 | ASTDRNYNEQF
TRBJ2-7 | TRBV6-1 | ASKFLFHEQY
TRBJ1-2 | TRBV10-3 | AISTGIGGDYGYT
TRBJ2-4 | TRBV10-3 | AISESDREGNIQY
TRBJ2-1 | TRBV7-2 | ASSLGQRNNEQF
TRBJ1-2 | TRBV6-1 | ASSADRTLGSGYT
TRBJ2-1 | TRBV10-2 | ASSEARTGSNEQF
TRBJ2-1 | TRBV11-2 | ASISGLPSYNEQF
TRBJ1-1 | TRBV11-1 | ASSFPGQGPAF
TRBJ2-7 | TRBV13 | ASTDGSYEQY
TRBJ1-2 | TRBV29-1 | SVERRDLNYGYT
TRBJ1-4 | TRBV9 | ASSVGTANEKLF
TRBJ1-1 | TRBV7-2 | ASSYTGRAEAF
TRBJ1-3 | TRBV9 | ASSVGGIGGNTIY
TRBJ2-2 | TRBV6-1 | ASSELGGIFGGELF
TRBJ1-1 | TRBV6-5 | ASSYGVGTEAF
TRBJ2-3 | TRBV7-2 | ASSLAVQAGGATDTQY
TRBJ2-7 | TRBV7-9 | ASSLEQGGEQY
TRBJ1-6 | TRBV30 | AWSHRDWDNSPLH
TRBJ2-7 | TRBV5-4 | ASSHGDGSYEQY
TRBJ1-2 | TRBV5-1 | ASSFLQGDYGYT
TRBJ1-3 | TRBV7-9 | ASSLDRARDGNTIY
TRBJ1-4 | TRBV5-1 | ASSFSGLTNEKLF
TRBJ2-7 | TRBV7-2 | ASSSWPSARGD
TRBJ1-2 | TRBV10-3 | AISEPDRGRYGYT
TRBJ2-3 | TRBV9 | ASSVEGSTDTQY
TRBJ2-7 | TRBV6-6 | ASSFRDGREQY
TRBJ1-1 | TRBV6-5 | ASSPQTPKAEAF
TRBJ2-3 | TRBV4-2 | ASSQPGASTDTQY
TRBJ1-1 | TRBV6-6 | ASTQTQNTEAF